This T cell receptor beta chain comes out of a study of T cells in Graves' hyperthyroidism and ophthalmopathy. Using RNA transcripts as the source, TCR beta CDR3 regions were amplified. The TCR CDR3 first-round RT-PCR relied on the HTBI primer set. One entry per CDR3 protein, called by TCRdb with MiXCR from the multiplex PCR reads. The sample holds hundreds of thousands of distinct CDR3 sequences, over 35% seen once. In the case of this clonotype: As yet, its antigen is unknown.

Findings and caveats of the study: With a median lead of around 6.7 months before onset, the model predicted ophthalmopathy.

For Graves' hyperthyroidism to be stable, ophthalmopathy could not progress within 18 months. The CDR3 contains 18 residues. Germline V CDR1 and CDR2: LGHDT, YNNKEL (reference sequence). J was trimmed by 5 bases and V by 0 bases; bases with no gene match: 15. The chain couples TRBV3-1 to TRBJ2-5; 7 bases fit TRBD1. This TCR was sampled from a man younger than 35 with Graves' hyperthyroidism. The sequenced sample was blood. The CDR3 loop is CASSQDPSMTGFEETQYF. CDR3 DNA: TGTGCCAGCAGCCAAGATCCCTCAATGACAGGGTTCGAGGAGACCCAGTACTTC.